These 23 T cell receptor beta chains originate from one sample sequenced in a study of Ad26.COV2.S vaccination and SARS-CoV-2 variants. The treatment: over 15 received Ad26.COV2.S at low or high dose, single or two shots; five or six received placebo; per-sample allocation not given. Samples analyzed were those drawn on day 63 after the first vaccine or placebo injection. The assay was immunoSEQ multiplex PCR, and TCRdb's table has in-frame clones only and misses some. Among about 470,000 clones, 80% to 95% were seen once, and the ten largest hold 4.3%. The specimen was peripheral blood, collected in a trial of Ad26.COV2.S vaccine versus placebo. The receptors derive from a person between 18 and 65 years old who received the Ad26.COV2.S COVID-19 vaccine or a placebo.

The chain recombines TRBV5-6 with TRBJ2-1, with 9 nucleotides matching TRBD1. The CDR3 is made up of 16 amino acids. With V trimmed by 5 bases and J by 7 bases, 13 bases remained unmatched. Germline CDR1 is SGHDT and CDR2 is YYEEEE. This CDR3 reads CASSPFQGQGRNEQFF. The CDR3 DNA reads as TGTGCCAGCAGTCCCTTCCAGGGACAGGGAAGAAATGAGCAGTTCTTC. Looking up the rest from reference TRBV5-6 and TRBJ2-1 gives the full variable domain: DAGVTQSPTHLIKTRGQQVTLRCSPKSGHDTVSWYQQALGQGPQFIFQYYEEEERQRGNFPDRFSGHQFPNYSSELNVNALLLGDSALYLCASSPFQGQGRNEQFFGPGTRLTVL.

V usage is TRBV7-6 and J usage is TRBJ2-5; unclear D gene. The CDR3 is 15 residues long. Germline V gives CDR1 SGHVS, CDR2 FNYEAQ. V was pared by 1 base and J by 4 bases, with 13 bases between. As DNA, the CDR3 is TGTGCCAGCAGCTTAGTACGTAAGGGCTCAGAGACCCAGTACTTC. This gives the protein CASSLVRKGSETQYF.

V is TRBV4-3 and J is TRBJ2-1; 12 bases align to TRBD2. V lost 0 bases, J lost 8 bases, and 5 bases stayed unmatched. The CDR3 is 16 amino acids. CDR1 is LGHNA and CDR2 is YSLEER in the germline V gene. CDR3 in amino acids: CASSQDVLAGGDEQFF. For the CDR3, the DNA is TGCGCCAGCAGCCAAGACGTACTAGCGGGAGGAGATGAGCAGTTCTTC.

The DNA of the CDR3 is TGTGCCAGCAGTTTCCTAGGGGCTGGTGAGACCCAGTACTTC. This gives the protein CASSFLGAGETQYF. The chain carries TRBV28 and TRBJ2-5; weak D call: TRBD1 (5 bases). CDR1 MDHEN and CDR2 SYDVKM come from the germline V gene. The CDR3 contains 14 residues. Trimming took 3 bases from V and 5 from J, leaving 13 bases between them.

This chain uses TRBV4-3 with TRBJ1-4; D unresolved. The germline gives CDR1 LGHNA, CDR2 YSLEER. The V and J ends lost 0 bases and 9 bases respectively, with 11 bases between them. The CDR3 extends over 14 amino acids. The CDR3 nucleotides are TGCGCCAGCAGCCAAGATCTGCGAGGCCAAAAACTGTTTTTT. This gives the protein CASSQDLRGQKLFF.

This chain links TRBV10-3 with TRBJ2-2, with D perhaps matching TRBD2 (6 bases). V lost 10 bases and J lost 4, with 16 bases in between. The CDR3 runs 14 residues. Germline V lookup: CDR1 ENHRY, CDR2 SYGVKD. CDR3: CASRVGGLTGELFF. In nucleotides, the CDR3 is TGTGCCAGCCGCGTGGGGGGACTCACCGGGGAGCTGTTTTTT.

The rearrangement links TRBV4-3 to TRBJ1-1; no clear D. V was cut by 1 base and J by 2 bases, with 11 bases left in between. The CDR3 length is 15 residues. CDR1 and CDR2 (germline): LGHNA, YSLEER. The CDR3 nucleotides read TGCGCCAGCAGCCAAGTTATCCAGGCCAACACTGAAGCTTTCTTT. Its protein is CASSQVIQANTEAFF.

V gene TRBV5-1 combines with J gene TRBJ2-1; a weak D match, TRBD2 (5 bases). Germline CDR1 is SGHRS and CDR2 is YFSETQ. The CDR3 contains 13 residues. Between the trimmed V and J ends, which lost 2 bases and 3 bases, there was a span of 6 bases. The CDR3, as DNA: TGCGCCAGCAGCTTCGGGGACTACAATGAGCAGTTCTTC. Encoded protein: CASSFGDYNEQFF.

The chain uses TRBV5-1 and TRBJ2-5, with TRBD1 identical over 7 bases. V trimming: 3 bases; J trimming: 5 bases; junction bases outside the gene matches: 7. Per germline, CDR1 SGHRS and CDR2 YFSETQ. The CDR3 length is 14 residues. The CDR3 DNA sequence: TGCGCCAGCAGCTACGACAGGGCGTCCGAGACCCAGTACTTC. Its translation is CASSYDRASETQYF.

This clone showed up just once. The chain is built from TRBV7-3 and TRBJ2-1; 8 bases are shared with TRBD2. The CDR3 is 16 residues long. J lost 6 bases, V lost 1 base, and 8 bases had no gene match. CDR1 is SGHTA, CDR2 FQGTGA, per germline. CDR3 nucleotides: TGTGCCAGCAGCTTAATAGGGGGGACTAGTGGCAATGAGCAGTTCTTC. Protein: CASSLIGGTSGNEQFF.

The chain recombines TRBV10-3 with TRBJ1-2; D is unresolved. This CDR3 is 14 amino acids long. V was clipped by 3 bases and J by 5 bases, with 13 bases between them. The germline V gene has CDR1 ENHRY and CDR2 SYGVKD. The CDR3 loop reads CAISDYGRYYGYTF. CDR3 coding DNA: TGTGCCATCAGTGATTATGGTCGGTATTATGGCTACACCTTC.

This clone showed up just a few times. V gene TRBV5-4 combines with J gene TRBJ2-7; 8 bases line up with TRBD2. V was clipped by 3 bases and J by 7 bases; unmatched bases: 3. The CDR3 is 12 amino acids. Germline-derived CDR1 and CDR2 are SGHNT and YYREEE (reference sequence). The CDR3 sequence is CASSWGLEEQYF. CDR3 nucleotides: TGTGCCAGCAGCTGGGGACTAGAAGAGCAGTACTTC.

The gene calls are TRBV7-8 and TRBJ2-7; 8 bases match TRBD1. The CDR3 is 14 amino acids. Germline V CDR1 and CDR2: SGHVS, FQNEAQ. The trim removed 4 bases at V and 3 bases at J, leaving 5 bases unmatched. The chain's CDR3 is CASSSRTGYYEQYF. Written as DNA, the CDR3 is TGTGCCAGCAGCTCCCGGACAGGGTACTACGAGCAGTACTTC.

The chain joins TRBV14 to TRBJ2-5, with a weak D call TRBD2 (7 bases). The CDR3 sequence is 13 residues long. Trimming removed 4 bases at V and 5 bases at J, with 11 bases between. Looked up from germline, CDR1 is SGHDN and CDR2 is FVKESK. CDR3 DNA sequence: TGTGCCAGCAGCCGCGGGGGCTGGGAGACCCAGTACTTC. This gives the protein CASSRGGWETQYF.

The chain recombines TRBV7-3 with TRBJ2-1, with 7 bases lining up with TRBD2. Germline V gene sequence: CDR1 SGHTA, CDR2 FQGTGA. The V gene end was trimmed by 5 bases and the J gene end by 1 base; junction bases not matched to a gene: 8. The CDR3 spans 16 residues. In DNA, the CDR3 is TGTGCCAGCAGCCCCCGGGATAGCGGGTCCTACAATGAGCAGTTCTTC. It codes for CASSPRDSGSYNEQFF.

V usage is TRBV19 and J usage is TRBJ1-5, with D uncertain. The V gene's germline CDR1 is LNHDA and CDR2 SQIVND (reference sequence). Trimming took off 3 bases at V and 2 bases at J, with 11 bases between the two ends. This CDR3 is 15 amino acids long. CDR3 DNA sequence: TGTGCCAGTAGTATTAGGCAGTTTGGCAATCAGCCCCAGCATTTT. This codes for CASSIRQFGNQPQHF. The full variable domain, in which reference TRBV19 and TRBJ1-5 provide the parts outside the CDR3, is DGGITQSPKYLFRKEGQNVTLSCEQNLNHDAMYWYRQDPGQGLRLIYYSQIVNDFQKGDIAEGYSVSREKKESFPLTVTSAQKNPTAFYLCASSIRQFGNQPQHFGDGTRLSIL.

The genes are TRBV18 and TRBJ2-3; TRBD1 matches 8 bases. This CDR3 is built from 16 residues. J was trimmed by 1 base and V by 5 bases; bases with no gene match: 8. Germline V gene data show CDR1 as KGHSH and CDR2 as LQKENI. The chain's CDR3 is CASSMFGTGRTDTQYF. The CDR3 DNA is TGTGCCAGCTCAATGTTCGGGACAGGTCGCACAGATACGCAGTATTTT.

The chain carries TRBV7-9 and TRBJ2-7; 7 bases are a match to TRBD1. The CDR3 runs 16 residues. Trimming removed 1 base from V and 2 bases from J; junction bases left unmatched: 8. CDR1 is SEHNR and CDR2 is FQNEAQ in the germline V gene (reference sequence). The CDR3 loop is CASSLERGPYTYEQYF. DNA for the CDR3: TGTGCCAGCAGCTTAGAGAGGGGGCCCTACACCTACGAGCAGTACTTC.

The chain combines TRBV28 with TRBJ1-2; perhaps TRBD1 as D (5 bases). The V gene's germline CDR1 is MDHEN and CDR2 SYDVKM. V lost 5 bases and J lost 2, with 18 bases in between. The CDR3 runs 16 residues. The CDR3, as DNA: TGTGCCAGCAGTCCGCCACCCCAACAGGAAAACTATGGCTACACCTTC. Translation: CASSPPPQQENYGYTF.

This sequence joins TRBV7-9 and TRBJ1-4; 9 bases match TRBD1. Germline loops: CDR1 SEHNR, CDR2 FQNEAQ (reference sequence). J was trimmed by 8 bases and V by 5 bases; bases with no gene match: 6. The CDR3 length is 14 residues. The CDR3 DNA follows: TGTGCCAGCAGCCCGGACAGGGGTGACGAAAAACTGTTTTTT. This sequence encodes CASSPDRGDEKLFF.

As regards this clone: An end of the junction does not agree with germline; a read error may underlie this. V and J are TRBV7-2 and TRBJ2-4, with D uncertain. The V gene's germline CDR1 is SGHTA and CDR2 FQGNSA. The length of the CDR3 is 14 residues. CDR3 in DNA: TGTGCCAGCAGCTTAGTATGGGAAGGATACATGCAGTACTTC. It specifies CASSLVWEGYMQYF.

The rearrangement joins TRBV5-1 to TRBJ2-7; D may be TRBD1 (6 bases). CDR1 SGHRS and CDR2 YFSETQ come from the germline V gene. The CDR3 runs 14 residues. V was pared by 1 base and J by 3 bases, with 11 bases between. Written as DNA, the CDR3 is TGCGCCAGCAGCTTGAGACAGGACATCTACGAGCAGTACTTC. Its translation: CASSLRQDIYEQYF.

The rearrangement links TRBV28 to TRBJ1-1; D is possibly TRBD1 (6 bases). The CDR3 sequence is 13 residues long. CDR1 is MDHEN, CDR2 SYDVKM, per germline. The germline V and J ends were trimmed by 6 bases and 6 bases, with 14 bases remaining between them. CDR3 amino acids: CASRLTRTAEAFF. For the CDR3, the DNA is TGTGCCAGCAGATTGACCCGGACAGCTGAAGCTTTCTTT. Full variable domain (missing parts from reference TRBV28 and TRBJ1-1): DVKVTQSSRYLVKRTGEKVFLECVQDMDHENMFWYRQDPGLGLRLIYFSYDVKMKEKGDIPEGYSVSREKKERFSLILESASTNQTSMYLCASRLTRTAEAFFGQGTRLTVV.